The rows below give T cell receptor beta chains drawn from one sample of a study of T cells after yellow fever vaccination. TCRdb analysed the 5' RACE reads with MiXCR anew, one entry per CDR3 protein. The sample has 160,000 or so distinct CDR3 sequences, around 7.3% seen once. Sequenced here: CD4+ T cells sorted from PBMCs, sampled 5 days after the first yellow fever vaccination. Receptors were obtained from a young man who received the YFV17D yellow fever vaccine. The conserved cysteine and the conserved F or W are not part of the CDR3 here.

v_gene	j_gene	CDR3aa
TRBV4-3	TRBJ1-1	ASSQAGGRATEAF
TRBV2	TRBJ1-1	ASSEFLRDEAF
TRBV12-3/TRBV12-4	TRBJ1-1	ASRGGNSNTEAF
TRBV5-1	TRBJ2-5	DSSYHETQY
TRBV20-1	TRBJ1-1	SAPGQLNTEAF
TRBV20-1	TRBJ1-5	SASQGDQPQH
TRBV5-1	TRBJ2-7	ASSLGQVSSYEQY
TRBV6-5	TRBJ2-3	ASTVWSFTDTQY
TRBV29-1	TRBJ2-1	SGATPGVYNEQF
TRBV12-3/TRBV12-4	TRBJ1-1	ASSFNRGGAEAF
TRBV6-5	TRBJ1-4	ASSYTSRGAGEKLF
TRBV24-1	TRBJ2-3	GTSAGRHPHRTDTQY
TRBV5-4	TRBJ2-2	ASSKTGNGGTGELF
TRBV7-2	TRBJ2-3	ASSRDRFTDTQY
TRBV7-9	TRBJ1-6	ASRRDGAYNSPLH
TRBV5-1	TRBJ2-3	ASSPGQGSTDTQY
TRBV12-3/TRBV12-4	TRBJ2-2	ASTPGDGHLRNTGELF
TRBV7-2	TRBJ1-2	ASSLVVGAFEGGYT
TRBV11-3	TRBJ2-2	ASSRGQGGTGELF
TRBV23-1	TRBJ1-4	ASSHREQIATNEKLF
TRBV9	TRBJ2-3	ASSVAGGDSTDTQY
TRBV15	TRBJ2-3	ATSRDRGTNTDTQY
TRBV10-3	TRBJ2-2	AISDRQDPQTGELF
TRBV7-2	TRBJ1-5	ASSSQPGPQH
TRBV5-1	TRBJ2-1	ASSFTGAPGGNEQF
TRBV20-1	TRBJ2-3	SAPARGGGGQVYTDTQY
TRBV5-1	TRBJ1-5	ASSLDGTQPQH
TRBV5-1	TRBJ1-3	ASSYGTGTGNTIY
TRBV2	TRBJ1-4	ASSVYRALEKLF
TRBV9	TRBJ2-3	ASTRLAGDTDTQY
TRBV6-5	TRBJ1-6	ASSLLGGPAGNSPLH
TRBV18	TRBJ2-3	ASSPPGSPDTQY
TRBV11-2	TRBJ1-6	ASSSGQGLTRDSPLH
TRBV4-3	TRBJ2-1	ASSQEAGQNRPSNEQF
TRBV5-1	TRBJ2-2	ASSSPGGNTGELF
TRBV27	TRBJ1-6	ASSLGVGNSPLH
TRBV4-2	TRBJ2-5	ASSQDYRPVEETQY
TRBV10-2	TRBJ2-7	ASRALRSEQY
TRBV7-6	TRBJ2-2	ASSLVAQGTGELF
TRBV18	TRBJ1-2	ASSLQDNYGYT